The sequence of this T cell receptor (beta chain) was determined in a study of technical replicates of blood from a handful of donors. Germline V CDR1 and CDR2: LNHDA, SQIVND (reference sequence). There are 15 residues in the CDR3. Deletions cut 4 bases from V and 0 bases from J, with 13 bases between. Method: immunoSEQ multiplex PCR; TCRdb's copy keeps in-frame clones and lacks some. The repertoire holds about 81,000 clones, with approximately 96% as singletons. The chain employs TRBV19 and TRBJ2-7, with a possible D match to TRBD1 (6 bases). The TCR was taken from a human donor in good health. Material: T cells isolated from PBMCs. The CDR3 region is CASSTSWDTSYEQYF. The CDR3 DNA is TGTGCCAGTAGTACCTCTTGGGACACCTCCTACGAGCAGTACTTC.